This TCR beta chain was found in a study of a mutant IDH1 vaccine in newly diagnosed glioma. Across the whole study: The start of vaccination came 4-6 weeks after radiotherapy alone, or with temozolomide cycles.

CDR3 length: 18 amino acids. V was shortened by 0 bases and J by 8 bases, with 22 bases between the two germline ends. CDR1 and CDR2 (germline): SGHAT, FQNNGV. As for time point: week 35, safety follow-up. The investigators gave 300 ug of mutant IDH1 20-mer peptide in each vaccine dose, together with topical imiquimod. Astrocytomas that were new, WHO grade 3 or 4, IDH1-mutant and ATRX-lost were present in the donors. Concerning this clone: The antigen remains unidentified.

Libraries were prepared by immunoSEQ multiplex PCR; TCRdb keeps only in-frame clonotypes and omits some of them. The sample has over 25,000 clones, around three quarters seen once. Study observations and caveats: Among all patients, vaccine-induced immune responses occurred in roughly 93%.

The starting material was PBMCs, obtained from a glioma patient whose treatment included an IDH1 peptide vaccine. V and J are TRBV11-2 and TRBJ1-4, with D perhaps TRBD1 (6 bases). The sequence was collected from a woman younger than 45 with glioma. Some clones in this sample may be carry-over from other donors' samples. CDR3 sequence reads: CASSLDRRETQGREKLFF. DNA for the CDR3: TGTGCCAGCAGCTTAGATCGTCGGGAGACACAGGGAAGGGAAAAACTGTTTTTT.